These 16 T cell receptor beta chains were sequenced from one sample in a study of T-cell memory formation after mild COVID-19. MiXCR, applied by TCRdb to the 5' RACE reads, yields one record per CDR3 protein. The sample has 130,000 to 150,000 distinct CDR3 sequences, about 19% seen once; the top ten hold 2% to 2.5%. Sequenced: PBMCs or a T cell subset sorted from them (not recorded which). The receptor source for this set is an adult woman who had mild COVID-19 (a few samples of this study predate the infection). Cell type and time point are not known.

This clonotype appeared a single time. This sequence joins TRBV18 and TRBJ1-1, with D tentatively TRBD1 (5 bases). Trimming shortened V by 1 base and J by 1 base, and 10 bases separated the two germline ends. The CDR3 is 15 residues long. Germline CDR1 reads KGHSH; CDR2 reads LQKENI. This CDR3 is CASSPLGAGNTEAFF. DNA for the CDR3: TGTGCCAGCTCACCACTCGGGGCAGGGAACACTGAAGCTTTCTTT. The whole variable domain, filled in from reference TRBV18 and TRBJ1-1, reads NAGVMQNPRHLVRRRGQEARLRCSPMKGHSHVYWYRQLPEEGLKFMVYLQKENIIDESGMPKERFSAEFPKEGPSILRIQQVVRGDSAAYFCASSPLGAGNTEAFFGQGTRLTVV.

This clonotype appeared a few times. The rearrangement links TRBV3-1 to TRBJ2-7; 9 bases are shared with TRBD2. V lost 0 bases, J lost 4 bases, and 10 bases stayed unmatched. Germline-derived CDR1 and CDR2 are LGHDT and YNNKEL (reference sequence). This CDR3 region has 17 residues. The CDR3 nucleotides read TGTGCCAGCAGCCAAGAAAGGAGGATAGCGGGGGTATACGAGCAGTACTTC. Protein product: CASSQERRIAGVYEQYF.

This clonotype appeared a few times. The chain uses TRBV11-1 and TRBJ2-3; tentative D call: TRBD2 (5 bases). Germline V lookup: CDR1 SGHAT, CDR2 FQDESV (reference sequence). V was cut by 5 bases and J by 2 bases, with 8 bases left in between. The CDR3 contains 13 residues. CDR3 coding DNA: TGTGCCAGCAGCACGGGGTACACAGATACGCAGTATTTT. Its translation: CASSTGYTDTQYF.

Only a few counts were recorded for this clonotype. The chain uses TRBV24-1 and TRBJ2-2, with D perhaps assigned TRBD1 or TRBD2 (5 bases each). Germline-derived CDR1 and CDR2 are KGHDR and SFDVKD. CDR3 size: 14 residues. The V and J ends lost 9 bases and 4 bases respectively, with 14 bases between them. The CDR3 bases are TGTGCCACCGCCACGGGACCCCTCACCGGGGAGCTGTTTTTT. Translating it yields CATATGPLTGELFF.

This chain uses TRBV9 with TRBJ2-1; 7 bases match TRBD1. The V and J ends lost 0 bases and 1 base, in that order; junction bases with no gene match: 13. Germline-derived CDR1 and CDR2 are SGDLS and YYNGEE. The CDR3 covers 19 residues. This CDR3 reads CASSVASRRDRVSYNEQFF. DNA of the CDR3: TGTGCCAGCAGCGTAGCCTCGCGACGAGACAGGGTTTCCTACAATGAGCAGTTCTTC.

V and J are TRBV12-3 or TRBV12-4 and TRBJ2-1, with 8 positions matching TRBD2. The ends lost 3 bases at V and 3 bases at J; junction bases unmatched: 1. This CDR3 comprises 14 residues. CDR3: CASSFSGDYNEQFF. CDR3 coding DNA: TGTGCCAGCAGTTTTAGCGGGGACTACAATGAGCAGTTCTTC.

V and J are TRBV7-2 and TRBJ2-1; no definite D call. Trimming stripped 5 bases from V and 4 bases from J, with 9 bases between. CDR3 length: 13 residues. Looked up from germline, CDR1 is SGHTA and CDR2 is FQGNSA. CDR3 coding DNA: TGTGCCAGCAGCAACACGGTTTACAATGAGCAGTTCTTC. As protein: CASSNTVYNEQFF.

This clonotype was seen only a few times. V gene TRBV27 combines with J gene TRBJ1-1; 7 bases line up with TRBD1. CDR3 size: 18 residues. Unmatched junction bases numbered 15, after V lost 4 bases and J lost 1 base. From germline, CDR1 is MNHEY and CDR2 SMNVEV (reference sequence). CDR3 bases: TGTGCCAGCAGTTCCCTAACATCCTACAGGGGCAAGAACACTGAAGCTTTCTTT. This sequence encodes CASSSLTSYRGKNTEAFF.

This clonotype showed up just a few times. The chain combines TRBV18 with TRBJ2-7, with D hard to call. Germline assignment: CDR1 KGHSH and CDR2 LQKENI. The CDR3 is 14 amino acids. Between the trimmed V and J ends, which lost 3 bases and 4 bases, there was a span of 13 bases. As DNA, the CDR3 is TGTGCCAGCTCACCGGACCGGCAAGGATACGAGCAGTACTTC. Its protein is CASSPDRQGYEQYF.

This clonotype has only a few counts. This chain joins TRBV7-2 and TRBJ2-5; D is possibly TRBD1 (6 bases). Looked up from germline, CDR1 is SGHTA and CDR2 is FQGNSA. This CDR3 has 15 residues. Deletions cut 4 bases from V and 3 bases from J, with 15 bases between. Here the CDR3 DNA reads TGTGCCAGCAGCTCAACATGGACAGCAGAAGAGACCCAGTACTTC. Translated: CASSSTWTAEETQYF.

The chain uses TRBV20-1 and TRBJ1-2, with D hard to call. This CDR3 has 14 amino acids. Trimming took 6 bases from V and 3 from J, leaving 17 bases between them. In germline, CDR1 is DFQATT, CDR2 SNEGSKA (reference sequence). The CDR3 reads CSAKQEGLDYGYTF. CDR3 in DNA: TGCAGTGCCAAACAAGAGGGTCTGGACTATGGCTACACCTTC.

The rearrangement links TRBV20-1 to TRBJ2-3; D tentatively fits TRBD1 or TRBD2 (5 bases each). V lost 5 bases and J 1 base, leaving 22 bases between the germline ends. Germline CDR1 is DFQATT and CDR2 is SNEGSKA (reference sequence). The CDR3 contains 17 residues. In DNA, the CDR3 is TGCAGTGCTCTGAATCAGGGCGCGGGCATCGGCACAGATACGCAGTATTTT. This translates into CSALNQGAGIGTDTQYF.

The chain has TRBV12-3 or TRBV12-4 and TRBJ1-1, with D hard to call. V lost 8 bases to trimming and J lost 5 bases, with 12 bases between them. The CDR3 spans 12 residues. The CDR3 loop reads CASGRRRTEAFF. CDR3 DNA: TGTGCCAGCGGCAGGCGACGGACTGAAGCTTTCTTT.

This chain uses TRBV7-9 with TRBJ1-1; weak D call: TRBD1 (5 bases). Germline V CDR1 and CDR2: SEHNR, FQNEAQ (reference sequence). This CDR3 has 14 amino acids. Trimming stripped 3 bases from V and 4 bases from J, with 12 bases between. As DNA, the CDR3 is TGTGCCAGCAGCTTGTGGGGGAGTGGCACTGAAGCTTTCTTT. Encoded protein: CASSLWGSGTEAFF.

The sample holds a few counts of this clonotype. The V call is TRBV7-3, the J call TRBJ2-2, with 7 bases fitting TRBD1. Unmatched junction bases numbered 9, after V lost 1 base and J lost 4 bases. This CDR3 is built from 17 residues. Germline lookup yields CDR1 SGHTA and CDR2 FQGTGA. The CDR3 is CASSLSSRGRSTGELFF. The CDR3 nucleotides are TGTGCCAGCAGCTTAAGTTCCAGGGGGAGAAGCACCGGGGAGCTGTTTTTT.

This chain uses TRBV12-3 or TRBV12-4 with TRBJ2-5; D is perhaps TRBD1 (6 bases). Trimming took 4 bases from V and 5 from J, leaving 14 bases between them. The CDR3 sequence is 14 residues long. CDR3 sequence: CASSSDRQAETQYF. The CDR3 DNA follows: TGTGCCAGCAGTTCCGACCGACAGGCGGAGACCCAGTACTTC.